These 8 T cell receptor beta chains came from one sample sequenced in a study of T cells in Graves' hyperthyroidism and ophthalmopathy. Amplification targeted TCR beta CDR3 regions from RNA transcripts. Initially, a first-round RT-PCR of the TCR CDR3 employed the HTBI primer set. MiXCR was run by TCRdb on the multiplex PCR reads, yielding one entry per CDR3 protein. The sample lists around 350,000 distinct CDR3 sequences, roughly 13% occurring once. The sample taken for sequencing was blood. The receptors were gathered from a woman aged 18-30 years with Graves' hyperthyroidism.

This clonotype occurred a few times. The chain joins TRBV28 to TRBJ1-1; D is ambiguous. Looked up from germline, CDR1 is MDHEN and CDR2 is SYDVKM. The CDR3 length is 16 residues. V was cut by 2 bases and J by 5 bases, with 18 bases left in between. CDR3 sequence reads: CASSLEYPTRRTEAFF. The CDR3 DNA sequence: TGTGCCAGCAGTTTAGAGTATCCAACCCGCAGGACTGAAGCTTTCTTT. The full variable domain, completed using reference TRBV28 and TRBJ1-1, is DVKVTQSSRYLVKRTGEKVFLECVQDMDHENMFWYRQDPGLGLRLIYFSYDVKMKEKGDIPEGYSVSREKKERFSLILESASTNQTSMYLCASSLEYPTRRTEAFFGQGTRLTVV.

This clonotype was observed many times. The rearrangement uses TRBV4-3 and TRBJ2-5; D might be TRBD2 (5 bases). The CDR3 is made up of 13 amino acids. Germline CDR1 LGHNA, CDR2 YSLEER. Trimming removed 1 base at V and 5 bases at J, with 8 bases between. As DNA, the CDR3 is TGCGCCAGCAGCCAAGGTAGCGCCGAGACCCAGTACTTC. Amino acid sequence: CASSQGSAETQYF.

This clonotype came up many times. The chain couples TRBV7-9 to TRBJ2-1, with 10 nucleotides matching TRBD2. The CDR3 is made up of 14 amino acids. Germline V gene data show CDR1 as SEHNR and CDR2 as FQNEAQ (reference sequence). V shed 8 bases, J shed 4 bases, and the junction held 5 bases outside the gene matches. CDR3 coding DNA: TGTGCCAGCTTATCTAGCGGGGGTTACAATGAGCAGTTCTTC. Protein: CASLSSGGYNEQFF.

As concerns this clonotype: Sequence at one end of the junction differs from germline and may be a read error. The gene calls are TRBV9 and TRBJ2-7; 8 bases are a match to TRBD1. From germline, CDR1 is SGDLS and CDR2 YYNGEE. The CDR3 has 15 residues. CDR3 amino acids: CASSAPGTGSHEQYF. The CDR3 DNA reads as TGTGCCAGCAGCGCCCCCGGGACAGGCTCCCACGAGCAGTACTTC.

The sample holds many counts of this clonotype. The chain is built from TRBV20-1 and TRBJ1-1, with 8 bases matching TRBD1. The junction had 3 bases not matched to a gene; V was cut back by 1 base and J by 2 bases. The CDR3 loop spans 14 amino acids. Germline V gene data show CDR1 as DFQATT and CDR2 as SNEGSKA (reference sequence). The CDR3 region is CSARVAGGNTEAFF. The CDR3 DNA is TGCAGTGCTAGAGTAGCAGGGGGCAACACTGAAGCTTTCTTT.

This clonotype was observed at least ten times. The genes are TRBV28 and TRBJ1-5, with no clear D. This CDR3 region has 14 residues. Trimming shortened V by 0 bases and J by 1 base, and 4 bases separated the two germline ends. Germline lookup yields CDR1 MDHEN and CDR2 SYDVKM. CDR3: CASSLWDSNQPQHF. DNA of the CDR3: TGTGCCAGCAGTTTATGGGACAGCAATCAGCCCCAGCATTTT.

The genes are TRBV19 and TRBJ2-5; a possible D gene is TRBD2 (5 bases). This CDR3 is built from 14 residues. V gave up 5 bases and J gave up 3 bases, with 13 bases separating them. Looked up from germline, CDR1 is LNHDA and CDR2 is SQIVND (reference sequence). The CDR3 loop reads CASSGWGSEETQYF. Here the CDR3 DNA reads TGTGCCAGTAGTGGCTGGGGTAGCGAAGAGACCCAGTACTTC.

This clonotype was seen a handful of times. The chain is built from TRBV6-1 and TRBJ2-1; 9 bases line up with TRBD1. Germline trimming cut 7 bases from V and 10 bases from J; bases unmatched to any gene: 17. This CDR3 spans 16 amino acids. Germline values: CDR1 MNHNS, CDR2 SASEGT. CDR3 nucleotides: TGTGCCAGCACGAAAACCGGGACAGGGCCCCCGGGGGAGCAGTTCTTC. It specifies CASTKTGTGPPGEQFF.